This T cell receptor (beta chain) was captured by sequencing in a study of CD8+ T cells in alopecia areata. Study-wide findings and caveats: Significant decreases in scalp clonality and expanded CD8+ clones followed tofacitinib treatment. The study found TCR sharing across patients less clear than in mice, possibly for HLA reasons. Higher clonality than in normal scalp was seen in lesional scalp, especially alopecia totalis/universalis.

The table lists this clone with a few counts. The antigen remains undetermined. Treatment reported: oral pan-JAK inhibitor, 5-10 mg twice daily. From PBMCs, CD4+ and CD8+ T cells were sorted. RNA was extracted and reverse transcribed into cDNA as the sequencing template. The table came from immunoSEQ multiplex PCR; TCRdb's copy has only in-frame clones and leaves some out. The profile shows 210,000 or so clones, more than 55% of them singletons. The CDR3 runs 14 residues. V was trimmed by 4 bases and J by 2 bases, leaving 8 bases between them. Per germline, CDR1 SGHDN and CDR2 FVKESK. The sequence was obtained from a human donor with alopecia areata. The rearrangement uses TRBV14 and TRBJ2-2; D is perhaps TRBD2 (5 bases). Specimen: CD4+ T cells sorted from blood, collected at approximately week 44, from a patient treated with tofacitinib. CDR3 loop: CASSRRINTGELFF. In DNA form, the CDR3 reads TGTGCCAGCAGCCGGAGGATAAACACCGGGGAGCTGTTTTTT.